This T cell receptor (beta chain) was obtained from a study of blood T cell repertoires in COVID-19. Looked up from germline, CDR1 is MDHEN and CDR2 is SYDVKM. The CDR3 runs 14 residues. Trimming pared 1 base from V and 3 bases from J, leaving 7 bases between. The table came from immunoSEQ multiplex PCR; TCRdb's copy has only in-frame clones and leaves some out. The table lists 200,000 to 300,000 clones, approximately 90% of them singletons. Participant-reported clinical history was the basis for cohort assignment. V is TRBV28 and J is TRBJ1-3, with D possibly matching TRBD1 (5 bases). Sequencing was carried out using PBMCs or T cells enriched from blood (not recorded which). This receptor was taken from a man between 40 and 49 years old who had recovered from COVID-19. For the CDR3, the DNA is TGTGCCAGCAGTTTATCAGGGTATGGAAACACCATATATTTT. It specifies CASSLSGYGNTIYF.